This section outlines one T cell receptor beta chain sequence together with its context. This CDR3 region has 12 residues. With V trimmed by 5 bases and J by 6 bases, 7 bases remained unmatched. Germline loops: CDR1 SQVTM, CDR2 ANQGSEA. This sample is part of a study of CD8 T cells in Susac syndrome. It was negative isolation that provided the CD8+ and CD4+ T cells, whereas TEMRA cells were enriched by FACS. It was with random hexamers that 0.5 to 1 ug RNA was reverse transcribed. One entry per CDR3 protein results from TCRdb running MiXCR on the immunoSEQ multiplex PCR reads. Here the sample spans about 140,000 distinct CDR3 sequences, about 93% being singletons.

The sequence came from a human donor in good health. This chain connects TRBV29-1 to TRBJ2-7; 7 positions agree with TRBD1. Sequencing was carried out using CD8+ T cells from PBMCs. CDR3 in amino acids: CSVIRDSGEQYF. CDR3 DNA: TGCAGCGTTATCCGGGACAGCGGCGAGCAGTACTTC.